These 9 T cell receptor beta chains originate from one sample sequenced in a study of vaccination and CD4 T cells after COVID-19 (dated by TCRdb to between 2022 and 2023). The receptor library was made with PCR. The sequencer listed for this sample is Illumina iSeq 100. DNA from cultured CD4+ T cells underwent TCR sequencing with the Oncomine TCR Beta short-read assay at the Johns Hopkins FTIC core. TCRdb's own reprocessing of the public reads used fastp at Q25 and MiXCR and kept productive beta chains. Each CDR3 protein gets just one entry, which takes the most common genes and DNA from the rows behind it. The sample table records under 20,000 distinct CDR3 sequences; roughly 55% of these occur just once. The top ten clones comprise approximately 7.5% of the sample. According to the study, the label for this sample's treatment or condition signals: approximately 9-day PBMC culture with coronavirus spike peptide pools or control peptides (ViraFEST assay).

For these receptors, no antigen is known. The sample comprised CD4+ T cells from blood, cultured in vitro. All receptors come from a human donor who had recovered from COVID-19.

The chain joins TRBV4-1 to TRBJ1-3; weak D call: TRBD1 (5 bases). Trimming removed 4 bases at V and 2 bases at J, with 9 bases between. The germline V gene encodes CDR1 MGHRA and CDR2 YSYEKL. The CDR3 totals 14 residues. CDR3 in amino acids: CASSRGLPGNTIYF. CDR3 sequence (DNA): TGCGCCAGCAGCCGGGGACTGCCTGGAAACACCATATATTTT.

The V call is TRBV11-2, the J call TRBJ1-1; possibly TRBD1 for D (5 bases). CDR1 and CDR2 from the germline V gene are SGHAT and FQNNGV. There are 13 residues in the CDR3. V dropped 5 bases and J dropped 3 bases, with 10 bases sitting between them. For the CDR3, the DNA is TGTGCCAGCAGCATTGACAGTTACACTGAAGCTTTCTTT. Translation gives CASSIDSYTEAFF.

This sequence joins TRBV6-4 and TRBJ1-4, with TRBD1 matching 8 bases. CDR1 is MRHNA and CDR2 is SNTAGT in the germline V gene. Trimming took 5 bases from V and 4 from J; bases not matched to a gene: 6. This CDR3 is built from 15 residues. CDR3 sequence (DNA): TGTGCCAGCAGTCTTCCGGGACAGGTTAATGAAAAACTGTTTTTT. Its translation is CASSLPGQVNEKLFF.

The chain recombines TRBV7-6 with TRBJ2-1; D possibly corresponds to TRBD2 (7 bases). The germline CDR1 and CDR2 sequences are SGHVS and FNYEAQ. The CDR3 is made up of 14 amino acids. The V end lost 2 bases, the J end lost 8 bases, and 13 bases lay between the germline ends. This chain's CDR3 is CASSLRGGGDEQFF. The CDR3 DNA reads TGTGCCAGCAGCTTACGAGGGGGGGGAGATGAGCAGTTCTTC.

Only a few counts were recorded for this clonotype. The V call is TRBV19, the J call TRBJ1-3; tentatively, D is TRBD1 (6 bases). Between the trimmed V and J ends, which lost 9 bases and 3 bases, there was a span of 15 bases. CDR3 length: 14 amino acids. The V gene's germline CDR1 is LNHDA and CDR2 SQIVND (reference sequence). CDR3 in DNA: TGTGCCAGCGTACAGGGAGATTATGGAAACACCATATATTTT. Its translation is CASVQGDYGNTIYF.

This clonotype was found once. The rearrangement joins TRBV6-2 or TRBV6-3 to TRBJ2-7; 9 nucleotides align to TRBD1. This CDR3 comprises 18 residues. The V segment lost 2 bases and the J segment 0 bases; nucleotides outside the gene matches: 11. Germline assignment: CDR1 MNHEY and CDR2 SVGEGT. Written as DNA, the CDR3 is TGTGCCAGCAGTTACCTCAGCGGGACAGGGCAAGACTCCTACGAGCAGTACTTC. Translating it yields CASSYLSGTGQDSYEQYF.

The genes are TRBV7-8 and TRBJ2-7; D remains unclear. CDR3 length equals 8 residues. Germline CDR1 SGHVS, CDR2 FQNEAQ. V lost 4 bases, J lost 9 bases, and 1 base lay in between. CDR3 nucleotides: TGTGCCAGCAGCTCGCAGTACTTC. Encoded protein: CASSSQYF.

V and J are TRBV6-1 and TRBJ1-2, with 9 positions matching TRBD1. V was clipped by 6 bases and J by 6 bases; unmatched bases: 8. CDR3 length: 14 amino acids. From germline, CDR1 is MNHNS and CDR2 SASEGT. The DNA of the CDR3 is TGTGCCAGCAGAAGCGGACAGGGGAGCGATGGCTACACCTTC. It encodes CASRSGQGSDGYTF.

The V and J genes are TRBV11-2 and TRBJ1-1; a weak D match, TRBD1 (5 bases). The V end lost 3 bases, the J end lost 5 bases, and 13 bases lay between the germline ends. In germline, CDR1 is SGHAT, CDR2 FQNNGV. The CDR3 has 14 residues. The CDR3 coding sequence is TGTGCCAGCAGCTTCTCTTTAGGGGCGACTGAAGCTTTCTTT. This translates into CASSFSLGATEAFF.